These 2 T cell receptor beta chains were sequenced from one sample in a study of T cell responses to AZD1222 COVID-19 vaccine. The method was immunoSEQ multiplex PCR; TCRdb's version includes in-frame clones alone and lacks a portion of them. The data contain 120,000 or so clones, 90% of them singletons. The input for sequencing was peripheral blood, taken on day 0 of AZD1222 vaccination. The receptors here all came from an adult in good health.

The chain joins TRBV6-5 to TRBJ2-7; D may match TRBD1 or TRBD2 (6 bases each). V shed 6 bases and J shed 8 bases, with 17 bases lying between them. The CDR3 extends over 13 amino acids. Germline V CDR1 and CDR2: MNHEY, SVGAGI. In nucleotides, the CDR3 is TGTGCCAGCAGCCTAAGGAGGGGGGAGAAGCAGTACTTC. It translates to CASSLRRGEKQYF.

This clone was recorded once. The rearrangement joins TRBV3-1 (or the pseudogene TRBV3-2) to TRBJ1-2; 7 bases fit TRBD1. Looked up from germline, CDR1 is LGHDT and CDR2 is YNNKEL (reference sequence). The V and J ends lost 4 bases and 6 bases, in that order; junction bases with no gene match: 17. The CDR3 covers 17 residues. CDR3 nucleotides: TGTGCCAGCAGCCTAGGATCACAGGGGAGGAAAAGTGATGGCTACACCTTC. Protein sequence: CASSLGSQGRKSDGYTF.